One and the same sample provided the 6 T cell receptor beta chains below, sequenced in a study of T cells expressing NK-cell markers. TCRdb re-called the 5' RACE reads; one entry per CDR3 protein, DNA not given. The sample holds about 380,000 distinct CDR3 sequences. The specimen sequenced was blood T cells: a sorted CD56 or NKG2C T cell subset, CD4+ or CD8+ T cells, or bulk PBMC T cells (not recorded which). These receptors were collected from a man aged 18-70 years in good health.

V usage is TRBV27 and J usage is TRBJ1-1. Germline V gene sequence: CDR1 MNHEY, CDR2 SMNVEV (reference sequence). The CDR3 runs 14 residues. The CDR3: CASRGLGGGTEAFF.

V usage is TRBV3-1 and J usage is TRBJ2-5; TCRdb names TRBD1, which stays unverified in the absence of DNA. CDR1 is LGHDT, CDR2 YNNKEL, per germline (reference sequence). CDR3 size: 16 residues. The CDR3 loop reads CASSHRLGGIQETQYF.

The CDR3 loop is CASSLTSGGINEQFF. The chain combines TRBV5-6 with TRBJ2-1; TCRdb designates TRBD2, a call that cannot be tested without DNA. Per the germline V gene, CDR1 is SGHDT and CDR2 is YYEEEE. This CDR3 is built from 15 residues.

The chain links TRBV24-1 to TRBJ1-1; TCRdb lists TRBD1, though no DNA is available to test this call. The CDR3 loop spans 12 amino acids. Germline V gene lookup returns CDR1 KGHDR and CDR2 SFDVKD. Here the CDR3 reads CATPGLNTEAFF.

The chain has TRBV9 and TRBJ1-3; with no DNA, the TCRdb D assignment of TRBD1 cannot be verified. Germline CDR1 reads SGDLS; CDR2 reads YYNGEE. The CDR3 extends over 16 amino acids. The CDR3 is CASSATPGRSGNTIYF.

The chain is built from TRBV7-8 and TRBJ2-2. Germline CDR1 reads SGHVS; CDR2 reads FQNEAQ. This CDR3 has 13 amino acids. CDR3 region: CASSLIRTGELFF.